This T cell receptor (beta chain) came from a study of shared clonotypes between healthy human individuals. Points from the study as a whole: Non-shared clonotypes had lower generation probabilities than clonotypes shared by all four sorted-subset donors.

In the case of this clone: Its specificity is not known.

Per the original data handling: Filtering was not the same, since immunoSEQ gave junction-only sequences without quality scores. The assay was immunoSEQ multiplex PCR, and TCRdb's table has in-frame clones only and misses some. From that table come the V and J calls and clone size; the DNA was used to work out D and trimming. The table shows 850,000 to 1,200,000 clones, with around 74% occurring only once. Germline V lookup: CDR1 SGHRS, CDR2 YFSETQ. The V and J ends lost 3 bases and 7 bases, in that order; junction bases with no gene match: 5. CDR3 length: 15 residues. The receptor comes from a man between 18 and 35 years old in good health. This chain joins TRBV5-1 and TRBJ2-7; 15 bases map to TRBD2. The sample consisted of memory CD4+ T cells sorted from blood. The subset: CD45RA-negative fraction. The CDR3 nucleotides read TGCGCCAGCAGCTCCGGACTAGCGGGAGGGCGAGAGCAGTACTTC. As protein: CASSSGLAGGREQYF.